The rows below give T cell receptor beta chains drawn from one sample of a study of cytomegalovirus exposure and HLA in healthy donors. The protocol was immunoSEQ multiplex PCR, while the TCRdb copy is restricted to in-frame clones and leaves out a portion. The top ten clones hold about 2.5% of a sample with under 200,000 clones, approximately 70% of them seen once. Sequences were obtained from PBMCs. The receptors shown here come from a woman in her thirties or forties in good health and CMV-seropositive. Each CDR3 is given with its conserved first and last residue. Clone size appears in some rows only: once, few, many, or a class for an expanded clone.

V gene,clone size,CDR3 protein
TRBV10-1,NA,CASSEGPRAFSTNEKLFF
TRBV5-4,NA,CASSGTGTSGTSYNEQFF
TRBV28,once,CASRISADTQYF
TRBV6-5,NA,CASSYSGAMNTEAFF
TRBV15,once,CATSREPSGGLGLTDTQYF
TRBV28,once,CASSLTPGTGSYEQYF
TRBV18,NA,CASSPTQGITTGNTIYF
TRBV7-9,NA,CASSLWDSEAFF
TRBV11-1,NA,CASSVQSPGANVLTF
TRBV5-6,NA,CASSLFAGMNTEAFF
TRBV7-2,NA,CASSLDSTGYTF
TRBV5-5,NA,CASSYGGRDYEQYF
TRBV6-4,once,CASSDSTGVGNTIYF
TRBV25-1,NA,CASSPETVWIYGYTF
TRBV5-6,few,CASSLGFRTTTYEQYF
TRBV6-1,NA,CASLREGAEPQHF
TRBV10-3,NA,CAISESKGTGDEKLFF
TRBV19,once,CASKDRGPGGRGYTF
TRBV5-1,NA,CASSLLAGVAETQYF
TRBV5-3,NA,CARSLSRQPQHF
TRBV5-6,once,CASSLGLDQPQHF
TRBV7-3,NA,CASSLGLAGSGEQYF
TRBV2,few,CASSDPRGVEQYF
TRBV9,NA,CASSRGAADTQYF
TRBV5-1,NA,CASKGGTGPGELFF
TRBV27,NA,CASRLAGGTGDSPLHF
TRBV13,NA,CASSPRGSGGVTDTQYF
TRBV6-6,NA,CASSWGRAGETQYF
TRBV16,NA,CASSQGRGNTIYF
TRBV19,NA,CASSLGEDTQYF
TRBV5-4,NA,CASSSPHIGGNTGELFF
TRBV7-9,NA,CASSLTGANTDTQYF
TRBV7-9,NA,CASSKTGAEQYF
TRBV6-5,NA,CASSYSGTGSTGELFF
TRBV4-1,NA,CASSQDRLAGGEQFF
TRBV9,NA,CASSSSSREANYGYTF
TRBV28,NA,CASTLLGLEAFF
TRBV10-3,NA,CAISKDSYEQYF
TRBV10-3,few,CAISEPGKSYNEQFF
TRBV28,few,CASSKELGGLSKAFF
TRBV19,once,CASSHRGPEAFF
TRBV5-1,NA,CASSFLTSTDTQYF
TRBV18,once,CASSPWTEETYGYTF
TRBV18,NA,CASSPPWSSGAQYF
TRBV7-8,NA,CASSPPTSGGAISYEQYF
TRBV7-9,few,CASRRAGPLTEQYF
TRBV5-6,NA,CASSLGAAGETQYF
TRBV6-5,NA,CASSYSRQSSGNTIYF
TRBV7-8,NA,CASSLGLDRQETQYF
TRBV6-6,NA,CASSGQGDYGYTF
TRBV6-1,NA,CASSEVSWNTQYF
TRBV29-1,NA,CSVPRDRGNGYTF
TRBV6-5,NA,CASSGFGQGRYGYTF
TRBV5-5,NA,CASSLAPTGGPGNTIYF
TRBV6-6,NA,CASSWDRFTDTQYF